This T cell receptor beta chain was recovered during a study of cytomegalovirus exposure and HLA in healthy donors. For the study at large: The 90 to 150 validation repertoires used a platform that matched the one used for the approximately 700 first-cohort repertoires, as a later analysis reported.

Notes on the study in general: A few CMV-associated chains were confirmed in vitro to be specific for CMV antigens. According to a subsequent analysis, TCR clusters from the first cohort were inclined to appear together in the 110 or so validation repertoires.

This CDR3 contains 16 residues. Germline V gene sequence: CDR1 SGHRS, CDR2 YFSETQ. Losses at the gene ends were 2 bases for V and 7 bases for J; bases not matched to a gene: 10. Notes on this clone: The antigen is not known.

TCRdb keeps only in-frame clones here, not all; method: immunoSEQ multiplex PCR. The sample includes 150,000 to 200,000 clones, about 83% of them seen just once. Sequencing used PBMCs. The receptor comes from a woman in her late teens or twenties in good health and CMV-seronegative. The V gene is TRBV5-1, the J gene TRBJ2-3, with TRBD2 identical over 10 bases. CDR3 residues: CASSLAGGLVTYTQYF. Written as DNA, the CDR3 is TGCGCCAGCAGCTTAGCGGGGGGGCTTGTCACTTATACGCAGTATTTT.